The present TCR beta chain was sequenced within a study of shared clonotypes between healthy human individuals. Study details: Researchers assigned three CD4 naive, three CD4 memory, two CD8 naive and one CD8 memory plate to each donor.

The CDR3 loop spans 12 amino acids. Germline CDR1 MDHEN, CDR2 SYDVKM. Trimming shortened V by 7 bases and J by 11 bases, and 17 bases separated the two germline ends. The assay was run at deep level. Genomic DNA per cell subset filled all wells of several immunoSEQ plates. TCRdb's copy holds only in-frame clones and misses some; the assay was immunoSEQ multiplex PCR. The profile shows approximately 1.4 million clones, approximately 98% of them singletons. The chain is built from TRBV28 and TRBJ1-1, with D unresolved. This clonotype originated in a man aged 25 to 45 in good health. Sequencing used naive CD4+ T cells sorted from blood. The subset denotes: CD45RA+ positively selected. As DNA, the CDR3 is TGTGCCAGCACAAATACGGCCTCGGAGGCTTTCTTT. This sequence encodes CASTNTASEAFF.